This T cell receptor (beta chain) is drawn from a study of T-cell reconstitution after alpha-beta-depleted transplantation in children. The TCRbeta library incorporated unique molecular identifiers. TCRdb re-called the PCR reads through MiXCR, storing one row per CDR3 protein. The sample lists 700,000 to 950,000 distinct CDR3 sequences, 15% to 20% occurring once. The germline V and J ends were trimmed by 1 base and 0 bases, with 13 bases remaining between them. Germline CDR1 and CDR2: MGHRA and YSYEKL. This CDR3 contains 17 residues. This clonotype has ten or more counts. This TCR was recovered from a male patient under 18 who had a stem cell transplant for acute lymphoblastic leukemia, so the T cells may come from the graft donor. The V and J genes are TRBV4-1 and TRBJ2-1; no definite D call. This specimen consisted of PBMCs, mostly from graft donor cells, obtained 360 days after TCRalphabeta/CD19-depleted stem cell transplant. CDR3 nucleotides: TGCGCCAGCAGCCAAGTCCAGCTGAGTAGCTCCTACAATGAGCAGTTCTTC. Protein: CASSQVQLSSSYNEQFF.